Following are 28 T cell receptor beta chains from one sample sequenced in a study of T-cell reconstitution after alpha-beta-depleted transplantation in children. As it was prepared, the TCRbeta library received unique molecular identifiers. Each CDR3 protein is one row after TCRdb ran MiXCR on the PCR reads. The sample consists of 550,000 to 800,000 distinct CDR3 sequences, 13% of them appearing once. This specimen was PBMCs, taken before TCRalphabeta/CD19-depleted stem cell transplant. The receptors come from a girl aged 2-10 years with congenital amegakaryocytic thrombocytopenia, due to receive a stem cell transplant.

This clonotype has a count of ten or more. V gene TRBV20-1 combines with J gene TRBJ2-1, with 9 bases identical to TRBD2. With 3 bases clipped from V and 7 bases from J, the junction kept 7 bases outside the gene matches. The CDR3 is made up of 14 amino acids. In germline, CDR1 is DFQATT, CDR2 SNEGSKA (reference sequence). This CDR3 is CSASLLAGRNEQFF. DNA of the CDR3: TGCAGTGCTAGTCTCCTAGCGGGAAGGAATGAGCAGTTCTTC.

This clonotype was counted at least ten times. This chain joins TRBV29-1 and TRBJ2-2, with TRBD2 matching over 10 bases. CDR1 is SQVTM and CDR2 is ANQGSEA in the germline V gene. The ends lost 4 bases at V and 7 bases at J; junction bases unmatched: 3. The CDR3 runs 13 residues. The CDR3 protein is CSVVTSGNGELFF. The CDR3 region has the DNA TGCAGCGTTGTCACTAGCGGGAACGGGGAGCTGTTTTTT.

There are many counts of this clonotype. The chain is built from TRBV25-1 and TRBJ1-1; D possibly corresponds to TRBD1 (5 bases). The V end lost 4 bases, the J end lost 8 bases, and 14 bases lay between the germline ends. CDR3 size: 13 residues. Per the germline V gene, CDR1 is MGHDK and CDR2 is SYGVNS. Written as DNA, the CDR3 is TGTGCCAGCAGTGCCCGAACGACAGACGAAGCTTTCTTT. The encoded protein is CASSARTTDEAFF.

This CDR3 is CASNSGTDAEAFF. As DNA, the CDR3 is TGCGCCAGCAACTCAGGGACGGACGCTGAAGCTTTCTTT. This chain links TRBV5-1 with TRBJ1-1; D is possibly TRBD1 (5 bases). Trimming pared 6 bases from V and 6 bases from J, leaving 15 bases between. In germline, CDR1 is SGHRS, CDR2 YFSETQ. The CDR3 length is 13 residues.

This clonotype was counted at least ten times. DNA of the CDR3: TGCAGTGCTAGAGATTCGGCGGGGCTAGGAGATACGCAGTATTTT. As protein: CSARDSAGLGDTQYF. V and J are TRBV20-1 and TRBJ2-3; a possible D gene is TRBD2 (6 bases). Trimming took off 0 bases at V and 5 bases at J, with 15 bases between the two ends. Germline values: CDR1 DFQATT, CDR2 SNEGSKA (reference sequence). The CDR3 sequence is 15 residues long.

This clonotype has a count of ten or more. J is TRBJ2-5 and V is TRBV28; 7 bases agree with TRBD2. In germline, CDR1 is MDHEN, CDR2 SYDVKM. The length of the CDR3 is 16 residues. The trim removed 5 bases at V and 3 bases at J, leaving 12 bases unmatched. The CDR3 spells CASSLQLAPGEETQYF. The CDR3 nucleotides are TGTGCCAGCAGTCTGCAACTAGCGCCCGGGGAAGAGACCCAGTACTTC.

This clonotype was observed a handful of times. CDR3 DNA sequence: TGTGCCAGCAGTCGCCAGACTAGTTCCTACAATGAGCAGTTCTTC. It translates to CASSRQTSSYNEQFF. The chain uses TRBV12-3 or TRBV12-4 and TRBJ2-1, with D possibly matching TRBD2 (6 bases). The V end was cut by 5 bases, the J end by 1 base, with 12 bases between. The CDR3 has 15 residues.

This clonotype was picked up many times. The chain uses TRBV29-1 and TRBJ2-7; TRBD2 matches 9 bases. Germline assignment: CDR1 SQVTM and CDR2 ANQGSEA. V shed 7 bases, J shed 3 bases, and the junction held 7 bases outside the gene matches. This CDR3 comprises 13 residues. CDR3 region: CSARLSGSYEQYF. In DNA, the CDR3 is TGCAGCGCCAGGCTTAGCGGGAGCTACGAGCAGTACTTC.

The chain has TRBV6-1 and TRBJ1-6, with a weak D call TRBD1 (6 bases). CDR1 is MNHNS and CDR2 is SASEGT in the germline V gene. The CDR3 consists of 16 residues. V was pared by 8 bases and J by 8 bases, with 22 bases between. DNA of the CDR3: TGTGCCAGCCGAAAAAGTGCAGGGGAATCTTATTCACCCCTCCACTTT. Translated: CASRKSAGESYSPLHF.

This clonotype was counted ten times or more. This chain links TRBV24-1 with TRBJ2-1, with unresolved D. Germline CDR1 KGHDR, CDR2 SFDVKD. Between the trimmed V and J ends, which lost 4 bases and 0 bases, there was a span of 15 bases. The CDR3 contains 17 residues. DNA for the CDR3: TGTGCCACCAGTGACCCCCAGGACGGAAACTCCTACAATGAGCAGTTCTTC. Its translation: CATSDPQDGNSYNEQFF.

J is TRBJ2-2 and V is TRBV13; 13 bases fit TRBD2. CDR1 is PRHDT and CDR2 is FYEKMQ in the germline V gene (reference sequence). CDR3 length: 17 amino acids. The junction had 4 bases not matched to a gene; V was cut back by 5 bases and J by 1 base. The CDR3: CASSPRTSGRNTGELFF. The CDR3 DNA reads TGTGCCAGCAGCCCCCGGACTAGCGGGAGGAACACCGGGGAGCTGTTTTTT.

This clonotype was recorded a few times. This chain joins TRBV12-3 or TRBV12-4 and TRBJ2-7, with D tentatively TRBD1 (5 bases). CDR3 length: 14 residues. Trimming took off 6 bases at V and 7 bases at J, with 19 bases between the two ends. The CDR3, as DNA: TGTGCCAGCAGATTGGACACGGACCTACGAGAGCAGTACTTC. Amino acids: CASRLDTDLREQYF.

Of note for this clonotype: This may be a read error: a much more frequent sequence differs by one nucleotide. The V call is TRBV7-8, the J call TRBJ2-1, with D perhaps TRBD1 (6 bases). The V gene's germline CDR1 is SGHVS and CDR2 FQNEAQ. Trimming removed 1 base from V and 12 bases from J, with 13 bases in between. CDR3 size: 13 residues. CDR3 region: CASSLDREYGQFF. CDR3 bases: TGTGCCAGCAGCTTAGACAGGGAGTATGGGCAGTTCTTC. The complete variable domain, with remaining parts taken from reference TRBV7-8 and TRBJ2-1, reads GAGVSQSPRYKVAKRGQDVALRCDPISGHVSLFWYQQALGQGPEFLTYFQNEAQLDKSGLPSDRFFAERPEGSVSTLKIQRTQQEDSAVYLCASSLDREYGQFFGPGTRLTVL.

This clonotype was recorded many times. The rearrangement links TRBV20-1 to TRBJ1-6; no clear D gene. CDR1 DFQATT and CDR2 SNEGSKA come from the germline V gene (reference sequence). The CDR3 length is 14 residues. The V and J ends lost 6 bases and 9 bases respectively, with 18 bases between them. CDR3 DNA: TGCAGTGCCATAATCTACGGGCGGGGTTCACCCCTCCACTTT. This gives the protein CSAIIYGRGSPLHF.

The chain has TRBV20-1 and TRBJ1-2, with D possibly matching TRBD1 (6 bases). The CDR3 is made up of 14 amino acids. Per germline, CDR1 DFQATT and CDR2 SNEGSKA (reference sequence). The germline V and J ends were trimmed by 4 bases and 2 bases, with 14 bases remaining between them. The CDR3: CSAKIQGFNYGYTF. In DNA form, the CDR3 reads TGCAGTGCTAAGATACAGGGCTTCAACTATGGCTACACCTTC.

This clonotype was observed at least ten times. This sequence joins TRBV18 and TRBJ2-7; D possibly matches TRBD1 or TRBD2 (6 bases each). Germline CDR1 reads KGHSH; CDR2 reads LQKENI. The CDR3 is made up of 12 amino acids. The V gene lost 5 bases and the J gene lost 5 bases, with 10 bases spanning the gap. CDR3 region: CASSSRGDEQYF. The CDR3 DNA reads TGTGCCAGCTCATCGAGGGGGGACGAGCAGTACTTC.

The chain is built from TRBV5-1 and TRBJ1-1; TRBD1 might be the D (5 bases). The CDR3 consists of 15 residues. V lost 1 base and J 6 bases, leaving 16 bases between the germline ends. Germline loops: CDR1 SGHRS, CDR2 YFSETQ. The CDR3 is CASSLSGLPGSEAFF. For the CDR3, the DNA is TGCGCCAGCAGCTTGTCGGGGCTTCCGGGCTCTGAAGCTTTCTTT.

This clonotype appeared a few times. J is TRBJ2-7 and V is TRBV7-6; 7 nucleotides match TRBD1. CDR1 is SGHVS and CDR2 is FNYEAQ in the germline V gene. J lost 1 base, V lost 1 base, and 7 bases had no gene match. The CDR3 length is 16 residues. The CDR3 spells CASSLVGTAKSYEQYF. The CDR3 region has the DNA TGTGCCAGCAGCTTAGTCGGGACAGCCAAATCCTACGAGCAGTACTTC.

This clonotype appeared a few times. The rearrangement links TRBV7-8 to TRBJ2-7, with D maybe TRBD2 (7 bases). The CDR3 contains 17 residues. Germline loops: CDR1 SGHVS, CDR2 FQNEAQ. Trimming cost V 1 base and J 3 bases, with 19 bases left between them. The DNA for the CDR3 is TGTGCCAGCAGCTTAGGTACCGGGGGGCGGTTGTTCTACGAGCAGTACTTC. Translating gives CASSLGTGGRLFYEQYF.

Comment on this clonotype: A read error may explain this, as a much larger clone is one base away. The CDR3 nucleotides read TGCGCCAGCTGCCCCACAACAGGGTTACAAAAGACCCAGTACTTC. Its protein product is CASCPTTGLQKTQYF. This sequence joins TRBV5-1 and TRBJ2-5, with D possibly being TRBD1 (6 bases). The CDR3 spans 15 residues. Germline CDR1 and CDR2: SGHRS and YFSETQ. Trimming took 7 bases from V and 6 from J, leaving 22 bases between them.

Only a few counts were recorded for this clonotype. The V and J genes are TRBV24-1 and TRBJ2-3; 8 positions agree with TRBD2. Trimming took 4 bases from V and 2 from J; bases not matched to a gene: 7. Germline CDR1 is KGHDR and CDR2 is SFDVKD. The CDR3 length is 16 residues. The CDR3 nucleotides are TGTGCCACCAGTGACCCCACTAGCGGACCCACAGATACGCAGTATTTT. It specifies CATSDPTSGPTDTQYF.

The J gene is TRBJ2-7, the V gene TRBV3-1; 12 bases are shared with TRBD1. V lost 2 bases, J lost 6 bases, and 5 bases stayed unmatched. The CDR3 covers 15 residues. CDR1 is LGHDT, CDR2 YNNKEL, per germline (reference sequence). The DNA of the CDR3 is TGTGCCAGCAGCCAATCGGGACAGGGGGCAGGCGAGCAGTACTTC. Translated: CASSQSGQGAGEQYF.

This clonotype was detected a few times. The rearrangement links TRBV20-1 to TRBJ2-2; 10 bases are a match to TRBD2. Germline CDR1 reads DFQATT; CDR2 reads SNEGSKA (reference sequence). The CDR3 sequence is 17 residues long. Trimming took 5 bases from V and 6 from J; bases not matched to a gene: 15. CDR3 DNA sequence: TGCAGTGCTTCCCGAGCGGGAGGGCCAATAGGGGCCGGGGAGCTGTTTTTT. Residues: CSASRAGGPIGAGELFF.

This chain links TRBV28 with TRBJ2-5; perhaps TRBD2 as D (6 bases). The CDR3 is 16 residues long. Germline values: CDR1 MDHEN, CDR2 SYDVKM. V was cut by 5 bases and J by 3 bases, with 19 bases left in between. In nucleotides, the CDR3 is TGTGCCAGCAGTCCAAGGGGTGCGGGAAGCAAAGAGACCCAGTACTTC. The encoded protein is CASSPRGAGSKETQYF.

Many counts were recorded for this clonotype. V gene TRBV10-3 combines with J gene TRBJ1-5; a weak D match, TRBD1 (6 bases). V was cut by 10 bases and J by 3 bases, with 13 bases left in between. CDR1 and CDR2 (germline): ENHRY, SYGVKD. The CDR3 is made up of 13 amino acids. This chain's CDR3 is CATLKGDNQPQHF. The CDR3, as DNA: TGTGCCACCTTGAAGGGGGACAATCAGCCCCAGCATTTT.

This clonotype was counted at least ten times. The chain carries TRBV5-1 and TRBJ1-1; tentative D call: TRBD1 (5 bases). V was pared by 8 bases and J by 3 bases, with 17 bases between. The CDR3 runs 14 residues. Germline V gene sequence: CDR1 SGHRS, CDR2 YFSETQ. This CDR3 reads CASTPITGDTEAFF. The CDR3 nucleotides read TGCGCCAGTACTCCGATAACGGGGGACACTGAAGCTTTCTTT.

This clonotype was counted ten times or more. The chain combines TRBV5-1 with TRBJ2-1; no clear D. Germline CDR1 and CDR2: SGHRS and YFSETQ. The CDR3 spans 12 residues. V lost 4 bases and J 9 bases, leaving 11 bases between the germline ends. The CDR3 DNA sequence: TGCGCCAGCAGCGCGCTAAATAGTGAGCAGTTCTTC. As protein: CASSALNSEQFF.

This clonotype was recorded at least ten times. J is TRBJ2-1 and V is TRBV12-3 or TRBV12-4, with 7 bases fitting TRBD1. CDR3 size: 15 residues. V gave up 6 bases and J gave up 4 bases; unmatched junction bases: 9. The DNA of the CDR3 is TGTGCCAGCAGCTCCGGGACAGTCTTATACAATGAGCAGTTCTTC. Protein: CASSSGTVLYNEQFF.